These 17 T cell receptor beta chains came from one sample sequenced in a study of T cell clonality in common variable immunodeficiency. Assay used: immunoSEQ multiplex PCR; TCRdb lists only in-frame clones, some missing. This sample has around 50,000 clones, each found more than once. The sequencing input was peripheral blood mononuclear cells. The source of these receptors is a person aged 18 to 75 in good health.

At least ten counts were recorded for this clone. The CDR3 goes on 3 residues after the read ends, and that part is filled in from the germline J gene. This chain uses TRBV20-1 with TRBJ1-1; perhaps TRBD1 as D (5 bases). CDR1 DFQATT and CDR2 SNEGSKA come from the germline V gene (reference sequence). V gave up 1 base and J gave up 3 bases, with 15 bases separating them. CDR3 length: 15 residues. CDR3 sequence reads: CSARVPEGGDTEAFF. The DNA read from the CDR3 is TGCAGTGCTAGAGTTCCGGAAGGAGGGGACACTGAA.

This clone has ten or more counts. CDR3 sequence: CASGTADTGELFF. CDR3 DNA (partial): TGTGCCAGCGGGACAGCAGACACCGGGGAG. The gene calls are TRBV6-2 or TRBV6-3 and TRBJ2-2; 7 nucleotides align to TRBD1. The read comes to an end 3 residues before the CDR3 does, leaving the germline J gene to fill in the end. The V gene end was trimmed by 8 bases and the J gene end by 3 bases; junction bases not matched to a gene: 3. The CDR3 covers 13 residues. CDR1 is MNHEY and CDR2 is SVGEGT in the germline V gene.

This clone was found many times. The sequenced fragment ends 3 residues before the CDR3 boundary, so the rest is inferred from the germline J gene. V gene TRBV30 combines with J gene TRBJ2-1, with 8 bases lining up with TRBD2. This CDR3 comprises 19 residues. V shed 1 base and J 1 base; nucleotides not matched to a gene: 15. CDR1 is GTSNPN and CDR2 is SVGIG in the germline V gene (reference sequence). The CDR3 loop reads CAWSGHSREASKSYNEQFF. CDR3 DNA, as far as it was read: TGTGCCTGGAGTGGCCATTCGCGGGAGGCAAGTAAGTCCTACAATGAG.

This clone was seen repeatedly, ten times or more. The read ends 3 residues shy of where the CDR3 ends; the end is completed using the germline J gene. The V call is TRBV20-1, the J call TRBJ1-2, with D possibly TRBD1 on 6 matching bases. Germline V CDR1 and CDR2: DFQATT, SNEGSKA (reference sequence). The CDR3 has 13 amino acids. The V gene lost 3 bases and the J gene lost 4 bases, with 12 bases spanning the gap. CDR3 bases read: TGCAGTGCTAGCCTACAGGGAGGCTATGGC. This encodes CSASLQGGYG. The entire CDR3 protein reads CSASLQGGYGYTF.

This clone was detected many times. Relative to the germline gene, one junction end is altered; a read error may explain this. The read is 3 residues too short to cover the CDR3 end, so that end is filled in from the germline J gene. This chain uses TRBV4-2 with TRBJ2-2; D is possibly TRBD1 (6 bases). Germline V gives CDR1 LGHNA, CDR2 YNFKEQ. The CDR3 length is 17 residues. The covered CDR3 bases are TGCGCCAGCAGCCAAGATTTCGACAGGACGAACACCGGGGAG. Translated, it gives CASSQDFDRTNTGE. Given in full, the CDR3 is CASSQDFDRTNTGELFF.

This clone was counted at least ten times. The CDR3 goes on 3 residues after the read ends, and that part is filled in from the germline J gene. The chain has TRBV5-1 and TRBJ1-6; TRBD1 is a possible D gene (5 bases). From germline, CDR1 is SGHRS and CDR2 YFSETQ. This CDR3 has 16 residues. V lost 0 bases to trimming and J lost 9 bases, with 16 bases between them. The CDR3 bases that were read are TGCGCCAGCAGCTTGGTCTTGCAGGCCCAGGGTTCACCC. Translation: CASSLVLQAQGSP. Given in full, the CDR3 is CASSLVLQAQGSPLHF.

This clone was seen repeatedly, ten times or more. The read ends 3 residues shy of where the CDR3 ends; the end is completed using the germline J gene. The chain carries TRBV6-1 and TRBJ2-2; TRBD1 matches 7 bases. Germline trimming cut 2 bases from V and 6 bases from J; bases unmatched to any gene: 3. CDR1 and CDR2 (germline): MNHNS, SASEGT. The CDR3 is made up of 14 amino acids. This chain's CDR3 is CASSEPTGPGELFF. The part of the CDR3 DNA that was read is TGTGCCAGCAGTGAACCGACAGGGCCCGGGGAG.

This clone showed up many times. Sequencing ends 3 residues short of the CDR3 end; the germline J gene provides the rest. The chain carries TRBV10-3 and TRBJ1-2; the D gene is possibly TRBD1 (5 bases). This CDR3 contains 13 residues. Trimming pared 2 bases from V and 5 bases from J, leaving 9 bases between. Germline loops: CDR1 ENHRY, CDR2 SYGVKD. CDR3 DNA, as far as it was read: TGTGCCATCAGTGAGGGACAAGCGTATGGC. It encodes CAISEGQAYG. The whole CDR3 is CAISEGQAYGYTF.

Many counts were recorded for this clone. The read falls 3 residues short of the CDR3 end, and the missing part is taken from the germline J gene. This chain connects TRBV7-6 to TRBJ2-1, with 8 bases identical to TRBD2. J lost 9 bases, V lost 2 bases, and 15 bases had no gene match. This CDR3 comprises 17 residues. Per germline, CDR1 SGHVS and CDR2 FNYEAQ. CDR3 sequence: CASSLFESGRRFGEQFF. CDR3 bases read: TGTGCCAGCAGCTTATTTGAGAGCGGGAGAAGATTTGGTGAG.

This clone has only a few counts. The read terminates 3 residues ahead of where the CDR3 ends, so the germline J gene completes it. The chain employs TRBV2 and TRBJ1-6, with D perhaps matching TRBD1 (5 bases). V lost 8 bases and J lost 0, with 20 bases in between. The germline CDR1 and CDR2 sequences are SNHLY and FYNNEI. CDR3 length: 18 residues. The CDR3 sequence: CASRGTFYTSSYNSPLHF. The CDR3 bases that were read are TGTGCCAGCCGAGGGACTTTTTATACGAGCTCCTATAATTCACCC.

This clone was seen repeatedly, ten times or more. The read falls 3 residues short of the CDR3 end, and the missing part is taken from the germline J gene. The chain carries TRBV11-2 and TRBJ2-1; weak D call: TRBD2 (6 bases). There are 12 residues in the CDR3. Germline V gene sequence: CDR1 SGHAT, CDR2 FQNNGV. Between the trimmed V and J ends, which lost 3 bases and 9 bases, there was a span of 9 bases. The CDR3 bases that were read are TGTGCCAGCAGCTTGGGTAGCGGTGAG. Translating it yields CASSLGSGE. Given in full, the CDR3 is CASSLGSGEQFF.

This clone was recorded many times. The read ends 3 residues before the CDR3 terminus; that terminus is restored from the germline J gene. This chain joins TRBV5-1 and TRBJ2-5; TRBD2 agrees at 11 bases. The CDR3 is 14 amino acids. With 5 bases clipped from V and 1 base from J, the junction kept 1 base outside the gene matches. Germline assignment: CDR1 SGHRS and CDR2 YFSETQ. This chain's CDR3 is CASRLAGVQETQYF. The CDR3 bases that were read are TGCGCCAGCAGACTAGCGGGAGTCCAAGAGACC. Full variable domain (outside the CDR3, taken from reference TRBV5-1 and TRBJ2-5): KAGVTQTPRYLIKTRGQQVTLSCSPISGHRSVSWYQQTPGQGLQFLFEYFSETQRNKGNFPGRFSGRQFSNSRSEMNVSTLELGDSALYLCASRLAGVQETQYFGPGTRLLVL.

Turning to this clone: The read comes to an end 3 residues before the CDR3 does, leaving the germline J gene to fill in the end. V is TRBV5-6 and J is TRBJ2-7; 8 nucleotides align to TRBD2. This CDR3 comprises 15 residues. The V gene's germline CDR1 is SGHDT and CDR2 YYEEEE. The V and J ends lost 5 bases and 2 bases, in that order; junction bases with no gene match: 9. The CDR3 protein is CASRVGAGAPYEQYF. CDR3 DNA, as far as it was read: TGTGCCAGCAGGGTTGGAGCGGGAGCTCCCTACGAG.

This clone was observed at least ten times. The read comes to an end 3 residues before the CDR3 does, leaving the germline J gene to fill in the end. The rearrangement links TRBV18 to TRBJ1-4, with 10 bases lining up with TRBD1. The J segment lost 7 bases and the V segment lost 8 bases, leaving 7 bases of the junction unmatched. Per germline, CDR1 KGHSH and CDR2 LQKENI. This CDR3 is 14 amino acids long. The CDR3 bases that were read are TGTGCCAGCCACGCCGGGACAGGGGCTGAAAAA. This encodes CASHAGTGAEK. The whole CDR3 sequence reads CASHAGTGAEKLFF. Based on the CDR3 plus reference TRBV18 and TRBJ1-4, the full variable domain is NAGVMQNPRHLVRRRGQEARLRCSPMKGHSHVYWYRQLPEEGLKFMVYLQKENIIDESGMPKERFSAEFPKEGPSILRIQQVVRGDSAAYFCASHAGTGAEKLFFGSGTQLSVL.

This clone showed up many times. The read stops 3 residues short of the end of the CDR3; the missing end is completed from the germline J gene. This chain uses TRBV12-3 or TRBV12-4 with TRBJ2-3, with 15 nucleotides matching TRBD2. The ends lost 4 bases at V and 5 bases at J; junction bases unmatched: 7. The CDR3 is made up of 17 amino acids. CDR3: CASSSTGLAGGRDTQYF. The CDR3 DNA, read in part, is TGTGCCAGCAGTTCGACAGGACTAGCGGGAGGGCGAGATACG.

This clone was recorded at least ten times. The part of the CDR3 DNA that was read is TGTGCTAGTGCCCTAGCGGGTGGGTACAATGAG. Residues: CASALAGGYNE. The full CDR3 protein reads CASALAGGYNEQFF. This rearrangement joins TRBV12-5 to TRBJ2-1, with 8 bases that match TRBD2. The CDR3 extends 3 residues past the end of the read, so its final part is completed from the germline J gene. CDR1 is LGHNT, CDR2 FRNRAP, per germline. V shed 7 bases, J shed 4 bases, and the junction held 6 bases outside the gene matches. This CDR3 spans 14 amino acids.

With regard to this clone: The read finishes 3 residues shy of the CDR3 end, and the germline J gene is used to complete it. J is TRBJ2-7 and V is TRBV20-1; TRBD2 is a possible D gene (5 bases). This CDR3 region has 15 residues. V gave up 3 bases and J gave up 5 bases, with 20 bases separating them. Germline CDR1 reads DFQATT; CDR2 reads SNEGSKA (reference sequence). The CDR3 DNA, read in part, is TGCAGTGCTAGCCTGAGCCGGGGTCTCGGTGACGAG. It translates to CSASLSRGLGDE. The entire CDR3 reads CSASLSRGLGDEQYF.